These 9 T cell receptor beta chains share one sample of origin, sequenced in a study of response to subunit inactivated influenza vaccine. TCRdb reanalysed the RT-PCR reads using MiXCR and keeps one entry per CDR3 protein. Found here are approximately 520,000 distinct CDR3 sequences, approximately 17% of them singletons; the top ten hold less than 4%. Sample: CD4+ T cells sorted from PBMCs, taken less than 30 months after vaccination. The source of these receptors is a man aged 50-75 years who received an inactivated influenza vaccine.

The rearrangement links TRBV27 to TRBJ2-1; the match to TRBD2 covers 7 bases. Per the germline V gene, CDR1 is MNHEY and CDR2 is SMNVEV (reference sequence). J lost 4 bases, V lost 6 bases, and 9 bases had no gene match. The CDR3 has 15 amino acids. The CDR3 loop is CASSPSLAPYNEQFF. DNA for the CDR3: TGTGCCAGCAGCCCCTCACTAGCGCCTTACAATGAGCAGTTCTTC.

This chain uses TRBV10-3 with TRBJ1-6; perhaps TRBD1 as D (6 bases). Trimming pared 6 bases from V and 5 bases from J, leaving 11 bases between. From germline, CDR1 is ENHRY and CDR2 SYGVKD. The CDR3 contains 14 residues. The CDR3 DNA sequence: TGTGCCATCAGAGAAGGACAGAATAATTCACCCCTCCACTTT. Its translation: CAIREGQNNSPLHF.

The chain recombines TRBV10-2 with TRBJ2-7; a weak D match, TRBD2 (6 bases). The CDR3 is made up of 13 amino acids. V was pared by 2 bases and J by 7 bases, with 12 bases between. Germline CDR1 WSHSY, CDR2 SAAADI. The chain's CDR3 is CASSEVSGREQYF. The CDR3 bases are TGCGCCAGCAGTGAGGTGTCTGGGAGGGAGCAGTACTTC.

The V gene is TRBV3-1, the J gene TRBJ2-3; D call uncertain. Germline lookup yields CDR1 LGHDT and CDR2 YNNKEL (reference sequence). The CDR3 consists of 15 residues. Trimming cost V 0 bases and J 3 bases, with 10 bases left between them. The CDR3 here is CASSQDGMRTDTQYF. CDR3 bases: TGTGCCAGCAGCCAAGATGGGATGAGGACAGATACGCAGTATTTT.

This clonotype was detected only a few times. V is TRBV12-3 or TRBV12-4 and J is TRBJ2-3, with D unclear. V was shortened by 2 bases and J by 5 bases, with 8 bases between the two germline ends. The CDR3 sequence is 13 residues long. The CDR3 DNA is TGTGCCAGCAGTTTATCGACCGGAGATACGCAGTATTTT. Encoded protein: CASSLSTGDTQYF.

The sample holds a few counts of this clonotype. The V gene is TRBV6-2 or TRBV6-3, the J gene TRBJ2-7; 7 bases line up with TRBD1. The germline V gene encodes CDR1 MNHEY and CDR2 SVGEGT. With V trimmed by 6 bases and J by 0 bases, 17 bases remained unmatched. This CDR3 contains 18 residues. The CDR3 spells CASRHKTRTGLSSYEQYF. CDR3 sequence (DNA): TGTGCCAGCAGGCATAAGACTCGGACAGGTCTTAGCTCCTACGAGCAGTACTTC.

In its sample, this clonotype was seen a few times. This chain links TRBV11-2 with TRBJ2-7; a possible D gene is TRBD1 (6 bases). Germline CDR1 is SGHAT and CDR2 is FQNNGV. The CDR3 loop spans 13 amino acids. With 8 bases removed from V and 0 bases from J, the gap between germline ends came to 11 bases. In DNA, the CDR3 is TGTGCCAGCGTTAACAGGGACTCCTACGAGCAGTACTTC. As protein: CASVNRDSYEQYF.

V usage is TRBV3-1 and J usage is TRBJ2-3; D remains unclear. Germline CDR1 and CDR2: LGHDT and YNNKEL (reference sequence). With 4 bases removed from V and 0 bases from J, the gap between germline ends came to 17 bases. The CDR3 sequence is 17 residues long. CDR3 amino acids: CASSRFPLGSSTDTQYF. CDR3 DNA: TGTGCCAGCAGCCGGTTTCCTTTAGGTTCTAGCACAGATACGCAGTATTTT.

This clonotype has just a few counts. V and J are TRBV7-8 and TRBJ2-1; TRBD2 agrees at 7 bases. The J segment lost 4 bases and the V segment lost 5 bases, leaving 11 bases of the junction unmatched. Looked up from germline, CDR1 is SGHVS and CDR2 is FQNEAQ. The CDR3 has 16 amino acids. The CDR3 DNA is TGTGCCAGCAGCATGATGCGAGGTAGCGGGTACAATGAGCAGTTCTTC. This encodes CASSMMRGSGYNEQFF.